This T cell receptor (beta chain) was sequenced for a study of T-cell reconstitution after alpha-beta-depleted transplantation in children. TCRbeta library preparation incorporated unique molecular identifiers. MiXCR, applied by TCRdb to the PCR reads, yields one record per CDR3 protein. The table shows 200,000 to 300,000 distinct CDR3 sequences, with around 12% occurring only once. This clonotype was counted ten times or more. Germline CDR1 is SGHDT and CDR2 is YYEEEE. The CDR3 is 14 amino acids. Trimming took off 4 bases at V and 3 bases at J, with 14 bases between the two ends. This material consisted of PBMCs from the stem cell graft donor, taken from the stem cell graft. The sequence derives from a human donor who donated a stem cell graft to a child with acute lymphoblastic leukemia. This chain links TRBV5-6 with TRBJ2-7; possibly TRBD1 or TRBD2 for D (5 bases each). This chain's CDR3 is CASSTSGRFYEQYF. For the CDR3, the DNA is TGTGCCAGCAGCACCTCGGGACGCTTCTACGAGCAGTACTTC.